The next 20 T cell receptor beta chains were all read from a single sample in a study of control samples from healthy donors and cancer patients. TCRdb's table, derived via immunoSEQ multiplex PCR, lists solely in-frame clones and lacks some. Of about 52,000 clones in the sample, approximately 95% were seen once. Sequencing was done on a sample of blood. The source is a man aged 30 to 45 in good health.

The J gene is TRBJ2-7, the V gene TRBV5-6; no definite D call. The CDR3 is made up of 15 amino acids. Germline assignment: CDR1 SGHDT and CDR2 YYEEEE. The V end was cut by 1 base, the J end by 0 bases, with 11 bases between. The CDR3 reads CASSLRPSSSYEQYF. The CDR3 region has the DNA TGTGCCAGCAGCTTGCGGCCGTCGAGCTCCTACGAGCAGTACTTC.

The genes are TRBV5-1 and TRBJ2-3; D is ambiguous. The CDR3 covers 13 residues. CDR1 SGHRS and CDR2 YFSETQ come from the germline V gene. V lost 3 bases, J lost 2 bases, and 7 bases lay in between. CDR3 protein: CASSSTVTDTQYF. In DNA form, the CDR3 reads TGCGCCAGCAGCTCGACTGTCACAGATACGCAGTATTTT. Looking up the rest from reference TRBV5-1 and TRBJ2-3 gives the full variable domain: KAGVTQTPRYLIKTRGQQVTLSCSPISGHRSVSWYQQTPGQGLQFLFEYFSETQRNKGNFPGRFSGRQFSNSRSEMNVSTLELGDSALYLCASSSTVTDTQYFGPGTRLTVL.

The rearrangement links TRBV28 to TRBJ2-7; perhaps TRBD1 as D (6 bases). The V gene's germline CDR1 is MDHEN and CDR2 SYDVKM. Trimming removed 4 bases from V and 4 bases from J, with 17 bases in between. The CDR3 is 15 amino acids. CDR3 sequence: CASSSNRDGSYEQYF. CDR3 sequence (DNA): TGTGCCAGCAGTTCAAACAGGGACGGGTCGTACGAGCAGTACTTC.

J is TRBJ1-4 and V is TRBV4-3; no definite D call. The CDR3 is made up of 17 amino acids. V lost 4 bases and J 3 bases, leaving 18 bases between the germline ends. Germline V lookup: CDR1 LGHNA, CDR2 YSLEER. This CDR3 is CASSRGAQGYSNEKLFF. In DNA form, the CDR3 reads TGCGCCAGCAGCCGCGGAGCCCAAGGGTACTCTAATGAAAAACTGTTTTTT.

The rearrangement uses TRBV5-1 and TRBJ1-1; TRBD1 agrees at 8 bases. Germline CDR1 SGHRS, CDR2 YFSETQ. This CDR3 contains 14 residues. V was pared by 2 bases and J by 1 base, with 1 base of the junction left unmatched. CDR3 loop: CASSFGQGNTEAFF. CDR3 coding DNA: TGCGCCAGCAGCTTCGGACAGGGGAACACTGAAGCTTTCTTT.

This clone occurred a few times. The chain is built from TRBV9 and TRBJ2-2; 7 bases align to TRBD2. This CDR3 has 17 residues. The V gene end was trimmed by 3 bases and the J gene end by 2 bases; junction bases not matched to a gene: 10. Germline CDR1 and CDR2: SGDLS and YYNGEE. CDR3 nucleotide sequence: TGTGCCAGCAGCGGGGGACTGACTAGCTTAAACACCGGGGAGCTGTTTTTT. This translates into CASSGGLTSLNTGELFF. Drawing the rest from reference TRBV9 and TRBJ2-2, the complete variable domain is DSGVTQTPKHLITATGQRVTLRCSPRSGDLSVYWYQQSLDQGLQFLIQYYNGEERAKGNILERFSAQQFPDLHSELNLSSLELGDSALYFCASSGGLTSLNTGELFFGEGSRLTVL.

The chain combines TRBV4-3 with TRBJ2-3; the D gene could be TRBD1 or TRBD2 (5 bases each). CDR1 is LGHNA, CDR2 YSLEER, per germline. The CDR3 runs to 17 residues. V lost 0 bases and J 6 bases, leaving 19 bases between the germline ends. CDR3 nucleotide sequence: TGCGCCAGCAGCCAAGATCGGGAAAGGGGAGTAAGGGATACGCAGTATTTT. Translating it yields CASSQDRERGVRDTQYF.

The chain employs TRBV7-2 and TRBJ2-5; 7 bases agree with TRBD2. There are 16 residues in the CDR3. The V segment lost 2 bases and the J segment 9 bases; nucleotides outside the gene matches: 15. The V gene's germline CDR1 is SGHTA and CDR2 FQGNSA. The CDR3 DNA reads TGTGCCAGCAGCTTATGGTATCGAGGGAGGGACTGGGCCCAGTACTTC. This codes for CASSLWYRGRDWAQYF.

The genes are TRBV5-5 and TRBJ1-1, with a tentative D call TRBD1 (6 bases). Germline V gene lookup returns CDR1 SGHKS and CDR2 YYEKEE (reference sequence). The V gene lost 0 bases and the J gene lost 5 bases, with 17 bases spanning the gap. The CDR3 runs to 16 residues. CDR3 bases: TGTGCCAGCAGCTTGGAGGACAGCTCAGCTGGGACTGAAGCTTTCTTT. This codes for CASSLEDSSAGTEAFF. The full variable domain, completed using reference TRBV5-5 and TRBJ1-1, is DAGVTQSPTHLIKTRGQQVTLRCSPISGHKSVSWYQQVLGQGPQFIFQYYEKEERGRGNFPDRFSARQFPNYSSELNVNALLLGDSALYLCASSLEDSSAGTEAFFGQGTRLTVV.

The CDR3: CASSVLGGEQFF. The CDR3 nucleotides read TGTGCCAGCAGCGTACTTGGGGGTGAGCAGTTCTTC. The chain has TRBV9 and TRBJ2-1, with D tentatively TRBD1 or TRBD2 (5 bases each). The germline V gene encodes CDR1 SGDLS and CDR2 YYNGEE. The CDR3 runs to 12 residues. Trimming removed 1 base at V and 9 bases at J, with 8 bases between.

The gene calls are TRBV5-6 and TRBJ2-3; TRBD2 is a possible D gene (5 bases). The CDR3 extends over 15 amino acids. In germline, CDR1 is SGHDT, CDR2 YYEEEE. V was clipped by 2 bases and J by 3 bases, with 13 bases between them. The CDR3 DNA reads TGTGCCAGCAGCTTTGGTATTAGCGTGACAGATACGCAGTATTTT. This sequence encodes CASSFGISVTDTQYF.

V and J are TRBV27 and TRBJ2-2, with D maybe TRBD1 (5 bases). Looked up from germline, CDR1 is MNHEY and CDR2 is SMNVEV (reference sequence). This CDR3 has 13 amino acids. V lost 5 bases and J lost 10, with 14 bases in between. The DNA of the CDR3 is TGTGCCAGCAGTAAAAGGACACAAGCGGAGCTGTTTTTT. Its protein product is CASSKRTQAELFF.

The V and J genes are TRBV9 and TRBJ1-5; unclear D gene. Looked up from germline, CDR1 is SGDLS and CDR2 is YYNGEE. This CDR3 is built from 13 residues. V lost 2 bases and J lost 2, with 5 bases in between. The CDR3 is CASSVYGNQPQHF. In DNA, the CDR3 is TGTGCCAGCAGCGTTTACGGCAATCAGCCCCAGCATTTT.

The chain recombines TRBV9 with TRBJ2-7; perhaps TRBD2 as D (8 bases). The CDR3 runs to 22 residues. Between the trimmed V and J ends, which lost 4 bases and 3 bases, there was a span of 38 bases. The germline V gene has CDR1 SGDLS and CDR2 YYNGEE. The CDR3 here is CASSPRQGASGSVGPFIYEQYF. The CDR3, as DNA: TGTGCCAGCAGCCCCCGACAGGGTGCTAGCGGGTCAGTCGGTCCCTTTATCTACGAGCAGTACTTC.

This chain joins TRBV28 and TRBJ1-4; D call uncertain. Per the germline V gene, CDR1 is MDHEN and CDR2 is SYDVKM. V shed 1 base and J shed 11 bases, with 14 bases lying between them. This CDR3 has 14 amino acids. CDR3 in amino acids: CASSLSPRGWKLFF. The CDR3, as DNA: TGTGCCAGCAGTTTATCTCCCCGTGGGTGGAAACTGTTTTTT.

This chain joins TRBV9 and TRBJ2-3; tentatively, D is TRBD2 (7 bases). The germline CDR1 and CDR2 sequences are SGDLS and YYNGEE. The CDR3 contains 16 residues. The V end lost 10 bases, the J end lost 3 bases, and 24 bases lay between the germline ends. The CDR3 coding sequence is TGTGCCCGCCGCGTCGGGGGCGGGCGGGGGACAGATACGCAGTATTTT. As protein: CARRVGGGRGTDTQYF.

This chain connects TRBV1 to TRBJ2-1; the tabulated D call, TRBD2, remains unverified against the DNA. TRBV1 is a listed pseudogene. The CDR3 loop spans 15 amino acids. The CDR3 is CTSSNSGRQYNEQFF. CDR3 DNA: TGCACCAGCAGCAATAGCGGGAGGCAGTACAATGAGCAGTTCTTC.

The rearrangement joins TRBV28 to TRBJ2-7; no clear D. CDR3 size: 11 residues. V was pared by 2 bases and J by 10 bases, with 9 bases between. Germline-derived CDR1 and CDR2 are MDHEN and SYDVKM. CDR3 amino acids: CASSLSVHQYF. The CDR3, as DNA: TGTGCCAGCAGTTTAAGTGTCCACCAGTACTTC.

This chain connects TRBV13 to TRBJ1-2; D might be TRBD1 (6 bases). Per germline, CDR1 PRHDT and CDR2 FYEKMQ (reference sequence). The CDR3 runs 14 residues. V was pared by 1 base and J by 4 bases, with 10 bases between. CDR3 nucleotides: TGTGCCAGCAGCTTAGAGGGGGGACTCTATGGCTACACCTTC. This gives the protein CASSLEGGLYGYTF.

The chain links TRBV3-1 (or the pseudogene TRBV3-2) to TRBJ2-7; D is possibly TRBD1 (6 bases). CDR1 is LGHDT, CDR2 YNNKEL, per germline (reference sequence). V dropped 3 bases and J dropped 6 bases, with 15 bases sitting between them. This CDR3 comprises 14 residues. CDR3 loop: CASSQTSRGGEQYF. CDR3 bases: TGTGCCAGCAGCCAGACATCCAGGGGTGGCGAGCAGTACTTC.